The source of this T cell receptor (beta chain) is a study of blood T cell repertoires in COVID-19. Study overall: Some COVID-19 samples were acute and others convalescent; all came from the United States, Italy and Spain. The cDNA or gDNA used as material had been derived from T cells, B-cell-depleted T cells, or PBMCs.

This clone came up once. In the original workflow: Reference gene primer amplification gave nucleated cell count estimates. TCRdb keeps only in-frame clones here, not all; method: immunoSEQ multiplex PCR. The V and J calls and clone size are taken from that table; D and trimming were inferred from the DNA. This table holds about 220,000 clones, around 84% found once. CDR1 is LNHDA, CDR2 SQIVND, per germline (reference sequence). This CDR3 is built from 18 residues. The germline V and J ends were trimmed by 4 bases and 11 bases, with 30 bases remaining between them. The sequenced material came from peripheral blood. The receptor's source is a man under 40 with active or convalescent COVID-19. The genes are TRBV19 and TRBJ2-1, with TRBD1 as a possible D gene (6 bases). The CDR3 region is CASSSRLPGASRGSKQFF. The CDR3 DNA follows: TGTGCCAGTAGTAGTCGCCTCCCAGGGGCCTCTAGGGGTTCGAAGCAGTTCTTC.